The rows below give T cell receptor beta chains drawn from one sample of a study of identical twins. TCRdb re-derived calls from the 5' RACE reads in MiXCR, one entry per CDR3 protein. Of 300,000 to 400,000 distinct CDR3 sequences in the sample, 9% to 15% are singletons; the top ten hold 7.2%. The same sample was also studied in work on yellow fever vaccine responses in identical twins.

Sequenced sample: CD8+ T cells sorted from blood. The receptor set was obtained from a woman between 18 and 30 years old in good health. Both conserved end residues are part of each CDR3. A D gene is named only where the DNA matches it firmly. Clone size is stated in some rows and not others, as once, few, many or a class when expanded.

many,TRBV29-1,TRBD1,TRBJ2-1,CSAMTGVRGEQFF,TGCAGCGCCATGACAGGGGTTAGGGGTGAGCAGTTCTTC
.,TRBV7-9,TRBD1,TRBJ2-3,CASSSTGDSLTDTQYF,TGTGCCAGCAGCTCAACAGGGGACAGCCTCACAGATACGCAGTATTTT
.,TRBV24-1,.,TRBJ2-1,CATSERTSSYNEQFF,TGTGCCACCAGTGAAAGGACAAGCTCCTACAATGAGCAGTTCTTC
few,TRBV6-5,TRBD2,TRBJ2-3,CASSYPAGGDTQYF,TGTGCCAGCAGTTACCCAGCGGGGGGAGATACGCAGTATTTT
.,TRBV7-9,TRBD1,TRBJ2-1,CASSATDRDRVTNEQFF,TGTGCCAGCAGCGCCACGGACCGGGACAGGGTTACCAATGAGCAGTTCTTC
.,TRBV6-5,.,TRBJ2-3,CASSSLTGYSDTQYF,TGTGCCAGCAGTTCCTTGACAGGCTATTCAGATACGCAGTATTTT
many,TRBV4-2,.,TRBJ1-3,CASSHPYRASGNTIYF,TGTGCCAGCAGCCATCCATACAGGGCCTCTGGAAACACCATATATTTT
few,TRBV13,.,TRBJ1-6,CASSSLTDYNSPLHF,TGTGCCAGCAGCTCCCTGACAGACTATAATTCACCCCTCCACTTT
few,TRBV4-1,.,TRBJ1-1,CASSQEIASEAFF,TGCGCCAGCAGCCAAGAGATCGCAAGTGAAGCTTTCTTT
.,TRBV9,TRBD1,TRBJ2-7,CASSVDSGTESYEQYF,TGTGCCAGCAGCGTCGATTCCGGGACAGAGTCCTACGAGCAGTACTTC
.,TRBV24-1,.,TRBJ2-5,CATSDFSAGAETQYF,TGTGCCACCAGTGATTTCAGCGCAGGGGCAGAGACCCAGTACTTC
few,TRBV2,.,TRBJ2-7,CASNRQDSYEQYF,TGTGCCAGCAATCGCCAGGACTCCTACGAGCAGTACTTC
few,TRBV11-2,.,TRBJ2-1,CASSLVGNVHNEQFF,TGTGCCAGCAGCTTAGTCGGGAATGTCCACAATGAGCAGTTCTTC
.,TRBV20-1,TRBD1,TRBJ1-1,CSATTGEETEAFF,TGCAGTGCAACGACAGGGGAGGAAACTGAAGCTTTCTTT
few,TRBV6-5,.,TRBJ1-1,CASSYSGLTEAFF,TGTGCCAGCAGTTACTCGGGGCTAACTGAAGCTTTCTTT
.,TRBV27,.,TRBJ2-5,CASSPSGGHQETQYF,TGTGCCAGCAGTCCCTCAGGAGGGCACCAAGAGACCCAGTACTTC
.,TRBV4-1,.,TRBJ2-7,CASSQDEAGRYEQYF,TGCGCCAGCAGCCAAGATGAGGCAGGGAGGTACGAGCAGTACTTC
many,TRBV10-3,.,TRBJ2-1,CATSWGDEQFF,TGTGCCACCTCGTGGGGAGATGAGCAGTTCTTC
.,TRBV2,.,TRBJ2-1,CASRELEQFF,TGTGCCAGCAGAGAACTTGAGCAGTTCTTC
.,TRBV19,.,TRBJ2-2,CASSMGDTKVNTGELFF,TGTGCCAGTAGTATGGGGGACACGAAGGTGAACACCGGGGAGCTGTTTTTT
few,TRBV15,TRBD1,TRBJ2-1,CATSTLRIGTGSYNEQFF,TGTGCCACCAGCACCCTTAGAATCGGGACAGGGTCCTACAATGAGCAGTTCTTC
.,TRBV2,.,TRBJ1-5,CASSETVSNQPQHF,TGTGCCAGCAGTGAGACAGTTAGCAATCAGCCCCAGCATTTT
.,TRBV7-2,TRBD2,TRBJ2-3,CASRSSSGRGTDTQYF,TGTGCCAGCAGATCTTCTAGCGGGAGAGGCACAGATACGCAGTATTTT
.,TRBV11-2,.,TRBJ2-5,CASSLSLETQYF,TGTGCCAGCAGCCTAAGTTTGGAGACCCAGTACTTC
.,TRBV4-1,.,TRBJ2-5,CASSQELTTRETQYF,TGCGCCAGCAGCCAAGAGCTCACCACCCGGGAGACCCAGTACTTC
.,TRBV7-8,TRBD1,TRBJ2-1,CASSSDGTGLSEQFF,TGTGCCAGCAGCTCCGACGGGACAGGGCTCAGCGAGCAGTTCTTC
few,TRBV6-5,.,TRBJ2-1,CASSYMYRSYNEQFF,TGTGCCAGCAGTTACATGTACAGATCCTACAATGAGCAGTTCTTC
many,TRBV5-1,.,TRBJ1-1,CASSLSVDEAFF,TGCGCCAGCAGCTTGTCTGTCGACGAAGCTTTCTTT
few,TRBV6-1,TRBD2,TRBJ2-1,CASSEVVFSGLAAYNEQFF,TGTGCCAGCAGTGAAGTAGTTTTTTCGGGACTAGCGGCTTACAATGAGCAGTTCTTC
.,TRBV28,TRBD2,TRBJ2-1,CASRELAGNNEQFF,TGTGCCAGCAGGGAACTAGCGGGGAACAATGAGCAGTTCTTC